The table lists the clone carrying this T cell receptor (beta chain) with a few counts. Its target is unknown. 60 Vbeta and 13 Jbeta primers were used in PCR. Profiling relied on immunoSEQ multiplex PCR, and the TCRdb table lists in-frame clones only, not all of them. The sample has tens of thousands of clones; less than 80% are singletons. The ends were cut back, 3 bases at V and 0 bases at J, with 6 bases in the middle. The V gene's germline CDR1 is SGHTA and CDR2 FQGNSA. The length of the CDR3 is 14 residues. This sample is drawn from a study of cytomegalovirus exposure and HLA in healthy donors. Study-wide findings and caveats: Versus the approximately 720-donor mean, an Asian-associated ancestry cluster reportedly showed fewer N-insertions in a later analysis. Among the most significant clusters, several appeared linked to common viral pathogens in a later analysis. Information on immune exposure was restricted to one variable (CMV serostatus). Highly shared variants forming one cluster were likely a sequencing artifact.

Input material: PBMCs. The chain joins TRBV7-2 to TRBJ1-3, with D unresolved. This TCR was recovered from a woman aged 40 to 55 in good health and CMV-seronegative. As DNA, the CDR3 is TGTGCCAGCAGCTTTTCCCTCTCTGGAAACACCATATATTTT. Protein: CASSFSLSGNTIYF.